The present T cell receptor (beta chain) was sequenced within a study of vaccination effects on CD4 cells after COVID-19. Study-wide results and limits: After vaccination, spike-reactive clones in convalescents were mostly new vaccine-induced clones.

Measured with immunoSEQ multiplex PCR; TCRdb has only the in-frame clones, and not every one. The data hold about 45,000 clones, with around 66% observed a single time. Antigen-specific CD4+ T cell clonotypes were called by their expansion after viral peptide-pool culture in ViraFEST. Subsequent to a culture period of approximately 11 days, CD4+ T cells were isolated. The person was diagnosed with PCR-confirmed SARS-CoV-2 infection between March and December 2020. PBMC cultures contained 2 million or so cells per well, roughly 10 IU/ml IL-2 and 10 ug/ml peptides. Both day 3 and day 7 saw half the medium replaced with IL-2 medium. A note on this clone: Its antigen is undetermined.

This CDR3 contains 15 residues. The germline gives CDR1 SEHNR, CDR2 FQNEAQ (reference sequence). V shed 1 base and J shed 1 base, with 10 bases lying between them. This TCR was recovered from a human donor who had a prior SARS-CoV-2 infection. The V and J genes are TRBV7-9 and TRBJ1-2, with D unresolved. The specimen comprised CD4+ T cells from PBMCs cultured with a peptide pool, sampled before COVID-19 vaccination. The CDR3 DNA sequence: TGTGCCAGCAGCTTAGATTCGGGCATTAACTATGGCTACACCTTC. It encodes CASSLDSGINYGYTF. Combining the CDR3 with reference TRBV7-9 and TRBJ1-2 gives the whole variable domain DTGVSQNPRHKITKRGQNVTFRCDPISEHNRLYWYRQTLGQGPEFLTYFQNEAQLEKSRLLSDRFSAERPKGSFSTLEIQRTEQGDSAMYLCASSLDSGINYGYTFGSGTRLTVV.